The rows below give T cell receptor beta chains drawn from one sample of a study of blood T cell repertoires in COVID-19. Assay: immunoSEQ multiplex PCR; the TCRdb copy retains only in-frame clones and omits some. The sample holds approximately 110,000 clones, less than 85% seen once. The sample comprised peripheral blood. These receptor sequences come from a man between 65 and 85 years old with active or convalescent COVID-19. The CDR3 runs from the conserved cysteine through the conserved F or W. A D gene is named only where the DNA matches it firmly. Clone size appears in some rows only: once, few, many, or a class for an expanded clone.

D: NA; size: NA; J: TRBJ1-2; V: TRBV24-1; DNA: TGTGCCACCAGTGATGGGGACACCCTCTATGGCTACACCTTC; CDR3: CATSDGDTLYGYTF
D: NA; size: NA; J: TRBJ2-7; V: TRBV7-9; DNA: TGTGCCAGCAGCTTAGGGACAACCACCGGGGGAAAGCAGTACTTC; CDR3: CASSLGTTTGGKQYF
D: NA; size: few; J: TRBJ2-7; V: TRBV5-1; DNA: TGCGCCAGCAGCTTCGGGACATACTACGAGCAGTACTTC; CDR3: CASSFGTYYEQYF
D: NA; size: NA; J: TRBJ1-1; V: TRBV3-1/TRBV3-2; DNA: TGTGCCAGCAGCCAAGTCATAGGAAAGCAGCGCGGGAACACTGAAGCTTTCTTT; CDR3: CASSQVIGKQRGNTEAFF
D: NA; size: NA; J: TRBJ1-1; V: TRBV6-6; DNA: TGTGCCAGCAGTAGAGTCTGGGAGACTGAAGCTTTCTTT; CDR3: CASSRVWETEAFF
D: TRBD1; size: NA; J: TRBJ1-2; V: TRBV10-2; DNA: TGCGCCAGCAGTGCGACAGGGACGTCTGGCTACACCTTC; CDR3: CASSATGTSGYTF
D: NA; size: once; J: TRBJ2-2; V: TRBV6-5; DNA: TGTGCCAGCAGTTACTTACCGGGACAGAACACCGGGGAGCTGTTTTTT; CDR3: CASSYLPGQNTGELFF
D: NA; size: once; J: TRBJ2-3; V: TRBV4-1; DNA: TGCGCCAGCAGCCAAGATCGGACAGTTGGGGGAGATACGCAGTATTTT; CDR3: CASSQDRTVGGDTQYF
D: TRBD1; size: NA; J: TRBJ1-1; V: TRBV6-5; DNA: TGTGCCAGCAGACGACAGGGTAATGAAGCTTTCTTT; CDR3: CASRRQGNEAFF
D: NA; size: NA; J: TRBJ2-5; V: TRBV30; DNA: TGTGCCTGGGGGGAGGAAAAGACCCAGTACTTC; CDR3: CAWGEEKTQYF
D: NA; size: NA; J: TRBJ2-1; V: TRBV19; DNA: TGTGCCAGTAGTATTGGGCCGAGCTCCTACAATGAGCAGTTCTTC; CDR3: CASSIGPSSYNEQFF
D: NA; size: NA; J: TRBJ1-2; V: TRBV14; DNA: TGTGCCAGCAGCCAAGCGAACAGGGTGGACTATGGCTACACCTTC; CDR3: CASSQANRVDYGYTF
D: TRBD1; size: NA; J: TRBJ1-2; V: TRBV18; DNA: TGTGCCAGCTCACCGACAGGGGACTACACCTATGGCTACACCTTC; CDR3: CASSPTGDYTYGYTF
D: NA; size: NA; J: TRBJ1-5; V: TRBV5-6; DNA: TGTGCCAGCAGCTTGGCCGGCAATCAGCCCCAGCATTTT; CDR3: CASSLAGNQPQHF
D: TRBD2; size: NA; J: TRBJ2-7; V: TRBV12-3/TRBV12-4; DNA: TGTGCCAGCAGCGCTAGCGGGAGGGAGCAGTACTTC; CDR3: CASSASGREQYF
D: NA; size: few; J: TRBJ1-1; V: TRBV4-2; DNA: TGTGCCAGCAGCCAAGACGTGAGGACTGAAGCTTTCTTT; CDR3: CASSQDVRTEAFF
D: NA; size: NA; J: TRBJ1-1; V: TRBV28; DNA: TGTGCCAGCAGAACAGGGAGCCCTCCTGAAGCTTTCTTT; CDR3: CASRTGSPPEAFF
D: NA; size: NA; J: TRBJ1-1; V: TRBV19; DNA: TGTGCCAGTTTGGCCGTATACACTGAAGCTTTCTTT; CDR3: CASLAVYTEAFF
D: NA; size: NA; J: TRBJ1-6; V: TRBV7-6; DNA: TGTGCCAGCAGCTCTAGACAGGCGGATAATTCACCCCTCCACTTT; CDR3: CASSSRQADNSPLHF
D: TRBD1; size: few; J: TRBJ1-4; V: TRBV19; DNA: TGTGCCAGTAGTACTCGACAGGGGGCCAGTGAAAAACTGTTTTTT; CDR3: CASSTRQGASEKLFF
D: TRBD1; size: NA; J: TRBJ1-2; V: TRBV28; DNA: TGTGCCAGCAGTTTAGACAGGGGAGGTGGCTACACCTTC; CDR3: CASSLDRGGGYTF